This T cell receptor beta chain was obtained from a study of T cells in Graves' hyperthyroidism and ophthalmopathy. The overall study: Prior to any treatment, at the point of initial diagnosis, peripheral blood was collected. Study-level findings and limits: Ophthalmopathy cases were set apart from stable hyperthyroidism by a 13 V-J model. Among clonotypes expanded in thyroid above 0.001, most were also found in blood.

Patients affected by ophthalmopathy presented a Clinical Activity Score of at least 3, a NOSPECS grade of at least 4, and disease duration below 3 months. Trimming removed 4 bases from V and 4 bases from J, with 16 bases in between. This CDR3 contains 15 residues. The V gene's germline CDR1 is SGHTA and CDR2 FQGNSA. There are many counts of this clonotype. Its specificity is unknown. Amplified regions were TCR beta CDR3 sequences from RNA transcripts. Using the HTBI primer set, a first-round RT-PCR was run on the TCR CDR3. TCRdb recomputed calls from the multiplex PCR reads with MiXCR, one row per CDR3 protein. The table shows 200,000 to 250,000 distinct CDR3 sequences, with 15% to 20% occurring only once.

The chain employs TRBV7-2 and TRBJ1-2; a possible D gene is TRBD1 (6 bases). Sequences were obtained from blood. The sequence was collected from a woman aged 18-29 years with Graves' ophthalmopathy. Here the CDR3 DNA reads TGTGCCAGCAGCTCTCTAGGGGGGGCAGCCTATGGCTACACCTTC. Its translation is CASSSLGGAAYGYTF.